This T cell receptor beta chain originates from a study of T-cell memory formation after mild COVID-19. Study findings and constraints: CD4+ contracting clones lay mainly in CM and EM, CD8+ ones in EMRA.

Constant-segment primers and 5'RACE yielded cDNA libraries for TCR alpha and TCR beta, each carrying sample barcodes and UMIs. Each CDR3 protein is one row after TCRdb ran MiXCR on the 5' RACE reads. The data contain around 130,000 distinct CDR3 sequences, about 18% of them singletons. Regarding this clonotype: What it binds is unknown.

The receptor was isolated from a young man who had mild COVID-19 (a few samples of this study predate the infection). Cell type and time point are not known. The sequencing input was PBMCs or a T cell subset sorted from them (not recorded which).

CDR3 region: CASRRQGDTGELFF. The DNA for the CDR3 is TGTGCCAGCAGACGACAGGGGGACACCGGGGAGCTGTTTTTT. The chain combines TRBV6-4 with TRBJ2-2, with 9 nucleotides matching TRBD1. Per germline, CDR1 MRHNA and CDR2 SNTAGT. V was pared by 6 bases and J by 3 bases, with 2 bases of the junction left unmatched. This CDR3 is built from 14 residues.